This passage covers 10 T cell receptor beta chains from one sample sequenced in a study of CD8 T cells in Susac syndrome. Reverse transcription of roughly 0.45 to 1 ug RNA was performed with random hexamers. TCRdb reanalysed the immunoSEQ multiplex PCR reads using MiXCR and keeps one entry per CDR3 protein. This sample has about 140,000 distinct CDR3 sequences; around 95% occur once, and the top ten carry approximately 0.11%. The sequenced sample was CD4+ T cells from PBMCs. The receptors here all came from a human donor with multiple sclerosis.

The chain has TRBV7-7 and TRBJ2-7; TRBD1 agrees at 9 bases. This CDR3 comprises 14 residues. The V segment lost 0 bases and the J segment 5 bases; nucleotides outside the gene matches: 2. Germline CDR1 is SSHAT and CDR2 is FNYEAQ (reference sequence). The CDR3 protein is CASSLATGGHEQYF. The CDR3 nucleotides read TGTGCCAGCAGCTTAGCCACAGGGGGCCACGAGCAGTACTTC.

Here the CDR3 DNA reads TGTGCCAGCACCACAGGGTCCGAGCAGTACTTC. It specifies CASTTGSEQYF. The chain combines TRBV2 with TRBJ2-7, with a possible D match to TRBD1 (6 bases). Trimming took off 7 bases at V and 6 bases at J, with 10 bases between the two ends. The CDR3 sequence is 11 residues long. In germline, CDR1 is SNHLY, CDR2 FYNNEI.

This clonotype showed up just once. The J gene is TRBJ2-4, the V gene TRBV2; D tentatively reads TRBD1 or TRBD2 (5 bases each). There are 13 residues in the CDR3. Germline V gives CDR1 SNHLY, CDR2 FYNNEI. Trimming shortened V by 6 bases and J by 5 bases, and 11 bases separated the two germline ends. The CDR3 sequence is CASRKGTENIQYF. The DNA for the CDR3 is TGTGCCAGCAGGAAAGGGACGGAAAACATTCAGTACTTC.

This sequence joins TRBV27 and TRBJ1-6, with 8 bases aligning to TRBD1. Germline lookup yields CDR1 MNHEY and CDR2 SMNVEV (reference sequence). V dropped 6 bases and J dropped 8; count of bases not matched to a gene: 12. The CDR3 spans 16 residues. CDR3 residues: CASRYQGAGADSPLHF. The CDR3 bases are TGTGCCAGCAGATATCAGGGGGCGGGCGCGGATTCACCCCTCCACTTT.

J is TRBJ1-4 and V is TRBV12-3 or TRBV12-4; 9 bases are a match to TRBD1. The CDR3 runs 15 residues. Losses at the gene ends were 4 bases for V and 7 bases for J; bases not matched to a gene: 7. The CDR3 reads CASSWGQGLREKLFF. The CDR3 DNA reads TGTGCCAGCAGTTGGGGACAGGGCCTTCGTGAAAAACTGTTTTTT.

The rearrangement links TRBV28 to TRBJ1-5, with D unresolved. Germline lookup yields CDR1 MDHEN and CDR2 SYDVKM. V shed 5 bases and J shed 4 bases, with 15 bases lying between them. The CDR3 extends over 15 amino acids. CDR3 sequence (DNA): TGTGCCAGCAGTCTCGCGGACGGACGAAATCAGCCCCAGCATTTT. Amino acid sequence: CASSLADGRNQPQHF.

The rearrangement uses TRBV27 and TRBJ2-7, with D unclear. Germline loops: CDR1 MNHEY, CDR2 SMNVEV (reference sequence). The CDR3 consists of 16 residues. V shed 4 bases and J shed 1 base, with 17 bases lying between them. In nucleotides, the CDR3 is TGTGCCAGCAGTTATTCGGCCGCACTCCGTTCCTACGAGCAGTACTTC. Its protein is CASSYSAALRSYEQYF.

The chain carries TRBV6-2 or TRBV6-3 and TRBJ2-7, with D unresolved. Trimming left V 5 bases short and J 5 bases short, with 7 bases between. The germline V gene encodes CDR1 MNHEY and CDR2 SVGEGT. The CDR3 has 11 residues. CDR3 amino acids: CASSVHHEQYF. CDR3 DNA sequence: TGTGCCAGCAGTGTCCATCACGAGCAGTACTTC.

The chain is built from TRBV7-2 and TRBJ2-4; 7 bases fit TRBD1. J gave up 2 bases and V 4 bases, and 5 bases lay outside the gene matches. CDR3 length: 15 residues. Germline loops: CDR1 SGHTA, CDR2 FQGNSA. This CDR3 is CASSSTGVSKNIQYF. DNA for the CDR3: TGTGCCAGCAGCTCCACAGGGGTATCCAAAAACATTCAGTACTTC.

This clonotype was seen just once. The V call is TRBV2, the J call TRBJ2-4, with 11 bases fitting TRBD2. Germline V gene lookup returns CDR1 SNHLY and CDR2 FYNNEI. V gave up 5 bases and J gave up 3 bases; unmatched junction bases: 9. The CDR3 extends over 17 amino acids. The CDR3 nucleotides are TGTGCCAGCAGTTCGCGTATAGCGGGGGGGGTCAAAAACATTCAGTACTTC. Its protein product is CASSSRIAGGVKNIQYF.